This T cell receptor (beta chain) was found in a study of OX40 agonist ivuxolimab in advanced cancers. Background on the whole study: Ivuxolimab was an agonistic, fully human IgG2 monoclonal antibody directed against OX40 (CD134), a costimulatory receptor. Intravenous ivuxolimab was administered to patients every 2 weeks at six dose levels: 0.01, 0.1, 0.3, 1.5, 3 and 10 mg/kg. Among the approximately 54 dose-escalation patients, around 20 had hepatocellular carcinoma, 15 or so melanoma, 9 renal cell carcinoma and 9 head and neck cancer. The dose-escalation cohort was roughly 80% male with a mean age of around 64 years, ranging from roughly 23 to 90. Patients were allowed to have had prior anti-PD-1, anti-PD-L1 or anti-CTLA-4 therapy, and 40% of the dose-escalation patients had been treated with checkpoint inhibitors. Partial responses were achieved by three dose-escalation patients, of whom one had hepatocellular carcinoma and two had cutaneous melanoma. The purpose of peripheral TCRbeta sequencing was to test whether ivuxolimab changed TCR sequence diversity and led to clonal T-cell expansion. The paper describes the monotherapy dose-escalation part (N of about 50 patients) of the phase I trial of ivuxolimab.

Taken from cysteine to phenylalanine, the CDR3 has 14 residues. The only DNA kept is the CDR3, 42 bases in frame from the first base. V trim: 2 bases; J trim: 8 bases; unmatched bases: 6. The germline V gene supplies CDR1 LGHNA and CDR2 YNFKEQ. For sequencing of the TCRbeta CDR3 region, genomic DNA was extracted from the sorted cells. TCRbeta CDR3 regions were sequenced using the immunoSEQ Assay. TCRdb obtained this table from immuneACCESS and retained in-frame rearrangements with V and J assigned. These tables miss some clones; where compared with another copy, unresolved V genes account for less than half of the shortfall, and the remainder is unexplained. The sample table holds fewer than 85,000 clones, of which approximately 86% were seen once. Of the sample, 2% falls within the top ten clones. Overall study outcomes, separate from this receptor: After ivuxolimab, more expanded clones were found on average in CD8+ T cells than in CD4+ T cells. The antigen specificity of the peripheral T cells that underwent clonal expansion was not determined. At doses of 0.1 to 3.0 mg/kg, clonal expansion of both CD4+ and CD8+ blood T cells was observed from baseline to week 6. Low levels of normalized T-cell clonal expansion were also seen in some patients who did not respond. In the 0.1-3.0 mg/kg groups, partial responders had among the lowest normalized peripheral clonal expansion, particularly in CD8+ T cells.

As to this clone: It lacks a known antigen. No base-level quality is on record; no much larger clone is a single base apart.

The trial excluded patients who had a history of autoimmune disease or who were on systemic immunosuppression. In every dose cohort, peripheral blood was drawn for TCR sequencing at baseline, cycle 4 day 1, and cycle 7 day 1. Samples were obtained from an open-label, multicenter, first-in-human phase I dose-escalation trial of ivuxolimab. Adults with locally advanced or metastatic head and neck squamous cell, hepatocellular, melanoma or renal cell carcinoma were enrolled in the trial. Before TCR sequencing, CD4+ T cells and CD8+ T cells were sorted from peripheral blood as separate populations. This clonotype was obtained from an adult with an advanced solid tumor such as melanoma, head and neck, liver or kidney cancer. The chain couples TRBV4-2 to TRBJ2-1; TRBD2 fits 7 bases in the junction. The sequencing here drew on CD4+ or CD8+ T cells sorted from blood, taken in a trial of the OX40 agonist ivuxolimab. Here the CDR3 is given as CASSQRAGRDEQFF. The DNA sequence is given as TGTGCCAGCAGCCAAAGAGCGGGGAGGGATGAGCAGTTCTTC.